These 4 T cell receptor beta chains share one sample of origin, sequenced in a study of T cell repertoires in cytomegalovirus infection. TCRdb called the reads again in MiXCR, with one record for every CDR3 protein. The data hold roughly 300,000 distinct CDR3 sequences, with roughly 23% observed a single time. Sequencing was done on a sample of PBMCs. The receptors originated from a human donor in good health (CMV status not recorded). Some clones in this sample may be carry-over from other donors' samples.

The chain links TRBV6-1 to TRBJ2-5; unclear D gene. This CDR3 region has 13 residues. Germline V gives CDR1 MNHNS, CDR2 SASEGT. V dropped 6 bases and J dropped 1 base, with 9 bases sitting between them. CDR3 bases: TGTGCCAGCAGACAAGGCAGCCAAGAGACCCAGTACTTC. Protein: CASRQGSQETQYF.

The chain couples TRBV7-9 to TRBJ1-3; 7 nucleotides agree with TRBD1. The length of the CDR3 is 14 residues. V lost 5 bases and J lost 4; bases outside the gene matches: 5. Per germline, CDR1 SEHNR and CDR2 FQNEAQ (reference sequence). CDR3 sequence (DNA): TGTGCCAGCAGCATACCGGGACAGGGAAACACCATATATTTT. It translates to CASSIPGQGNTIYF.

CDR3 sequence reads: CASYLKAGANVLTF. Here the CDR3 DNA reads TGTGCCAGCTATTTAAAGGCTGGGGCCAACGTCCTGACTTTC. The V call is TRBV6-6, the J call TRBJ2-6; D remains ambiguous. V gave up 8 bases and J gave up 2 bases, with 10 bases separating them. The germline CDR1 and CDR2 sequences are MNHNY and SVGAGI (reference sequence). This CDR3 has 14 residues.

The J gene is TRBJ2-5, the V gene TRBV7-6; 10 nucleotides match TRBD1. Germline assignment: CDR1 SGHVS and CDR2 FNYEAQ. With 5 bases clipped from V and 5 bases from J, the junction kept 14 bases outside the gene matches. CDR3 length: 17 residues. The CDR3 DNA sequence: TGTGCCAGCAGCATTGGGACAGGGGCGCACCCGTTGGAGACCCAGTACTTC. This translates into CASSIGTGAHPLETQYF.